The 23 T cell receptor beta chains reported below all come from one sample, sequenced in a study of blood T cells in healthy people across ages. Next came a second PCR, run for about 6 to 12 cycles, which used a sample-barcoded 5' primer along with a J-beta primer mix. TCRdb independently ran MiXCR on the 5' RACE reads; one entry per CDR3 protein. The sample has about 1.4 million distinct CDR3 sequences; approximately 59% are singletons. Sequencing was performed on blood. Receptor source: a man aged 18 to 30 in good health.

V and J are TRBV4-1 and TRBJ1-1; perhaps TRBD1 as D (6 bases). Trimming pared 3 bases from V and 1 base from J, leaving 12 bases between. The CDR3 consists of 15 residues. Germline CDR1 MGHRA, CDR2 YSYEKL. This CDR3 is CASSQDSLRNTEAFF. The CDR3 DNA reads TGCGCCAGCAGCCAGGACAGCCTGAGGAACACTGAAGCTTTCTTT.

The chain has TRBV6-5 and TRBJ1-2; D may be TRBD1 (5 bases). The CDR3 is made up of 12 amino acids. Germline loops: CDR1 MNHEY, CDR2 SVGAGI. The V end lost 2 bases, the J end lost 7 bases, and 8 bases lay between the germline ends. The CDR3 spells CASSYNGGGYTF. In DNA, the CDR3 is TGTGCCAGCAGTTACAACGGGGGTGGCTACACCTTC.

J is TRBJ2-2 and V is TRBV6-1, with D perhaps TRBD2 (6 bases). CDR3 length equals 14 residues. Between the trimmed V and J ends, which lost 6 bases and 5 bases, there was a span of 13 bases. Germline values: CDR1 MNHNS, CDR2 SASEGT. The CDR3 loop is CASRDLGLTGELFF. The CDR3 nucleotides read TGTGCCAGCAGGGATCTGGGACTGACCGGGGAGCTGTTTTTT.

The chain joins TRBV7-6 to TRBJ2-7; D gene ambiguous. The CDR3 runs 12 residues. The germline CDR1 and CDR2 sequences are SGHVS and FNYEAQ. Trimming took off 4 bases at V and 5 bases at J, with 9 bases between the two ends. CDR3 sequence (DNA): TGTGCCAGCAGCTCAACGTCCAACGAGCAGTACTTC. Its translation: CASSSTSNEQYF. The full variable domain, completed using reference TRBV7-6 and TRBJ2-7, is GAGVSQSPRYKVTKRGQDVALRCDPISGHVSLYWYRQALGQGPEFLTYFNYEAQQDKSGLPNDRFSAERPEGSISTLTIQRTEQRDSAMYRCASSSTSNEQYFGPGTRLTVT.

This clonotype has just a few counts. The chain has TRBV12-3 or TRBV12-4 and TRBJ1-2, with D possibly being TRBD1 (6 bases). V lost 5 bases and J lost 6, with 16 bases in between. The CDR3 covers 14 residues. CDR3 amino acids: CASSQPWQGNGYTF. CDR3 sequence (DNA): TGTGCCAGCAGTCAACCCTGGCAGGGGAATGGCTACACCTTC.

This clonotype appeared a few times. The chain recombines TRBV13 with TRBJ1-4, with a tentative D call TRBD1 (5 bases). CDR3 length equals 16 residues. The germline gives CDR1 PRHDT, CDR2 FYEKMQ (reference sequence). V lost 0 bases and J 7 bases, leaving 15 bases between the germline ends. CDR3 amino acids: CASSLGLRGRSEKLFF. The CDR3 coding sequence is TGTGCCAGCAGCTTAGGCTTGAGGGGCAGAAGTGAAAAACTGTTTTTT.

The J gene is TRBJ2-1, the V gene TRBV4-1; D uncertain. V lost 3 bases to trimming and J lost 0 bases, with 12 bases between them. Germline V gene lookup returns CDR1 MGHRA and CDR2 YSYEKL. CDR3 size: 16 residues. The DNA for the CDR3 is TGCGCCAGCAGCCAGTACCCGGTGGGCTCCTACAATGAGCAGTTCTTC. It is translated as CASSQYPVGSYNEQFF.

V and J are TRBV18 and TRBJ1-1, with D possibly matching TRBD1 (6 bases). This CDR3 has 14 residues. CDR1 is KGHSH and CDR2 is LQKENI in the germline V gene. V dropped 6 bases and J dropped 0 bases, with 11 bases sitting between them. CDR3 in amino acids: CASSQGPLNTEAFF. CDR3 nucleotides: TGTGCCAGCTCTCAGGGGCCATTGAACACTGAAGCTTTCTTT.

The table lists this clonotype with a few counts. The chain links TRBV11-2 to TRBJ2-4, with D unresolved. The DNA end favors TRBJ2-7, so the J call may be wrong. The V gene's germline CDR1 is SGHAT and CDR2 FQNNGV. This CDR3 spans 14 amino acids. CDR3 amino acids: CASKNGPFSYEQYF. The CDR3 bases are TGTGCCAGCAAAAATGGGCCTTTCTCCTACGAGCAGTACTTC.

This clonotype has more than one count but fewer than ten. In DNA, the CDR3 is TGTGCCATCAGCACACACAGGGGGCAAGAGACCCAGTACTTC. Amino acids: CAISTHRGQETQYF. This sequence joins TRBV10-3 and TRBJ2-5, with 8 positions matching TRBD1. Germline assignment: CDR1 ENHRY and CDR2 SYGVKD. This CDR3 spans 14 amino acids. J gave up 2 bases and V 6 bases, and 5 bases lay outside the gene matches.

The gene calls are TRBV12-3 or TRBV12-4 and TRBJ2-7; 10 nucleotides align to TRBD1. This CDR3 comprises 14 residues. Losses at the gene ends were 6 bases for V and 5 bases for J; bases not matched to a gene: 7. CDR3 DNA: TGTGCCAGCAGGGGAATGACAGGGGGCCACGAGCAGTACTTC. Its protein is CASRGMTGGHEQYF.

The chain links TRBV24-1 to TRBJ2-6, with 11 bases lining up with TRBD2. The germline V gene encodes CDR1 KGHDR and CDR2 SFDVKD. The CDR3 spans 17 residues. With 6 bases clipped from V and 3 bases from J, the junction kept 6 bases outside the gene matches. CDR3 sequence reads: CATSNLAGGNGANVLTF. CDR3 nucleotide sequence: TGTGCCACCAGTAACTTAGCGGGAGGGAATGGGGCCAACGTCCTGACTTTC.

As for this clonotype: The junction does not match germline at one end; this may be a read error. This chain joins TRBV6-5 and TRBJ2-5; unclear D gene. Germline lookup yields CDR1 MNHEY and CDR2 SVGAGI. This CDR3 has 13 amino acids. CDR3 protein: CAISSPDQETQYF. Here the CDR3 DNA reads TGTGCCATCAGTAGCCCGGACCAAGAGACCCAGTACTTC.

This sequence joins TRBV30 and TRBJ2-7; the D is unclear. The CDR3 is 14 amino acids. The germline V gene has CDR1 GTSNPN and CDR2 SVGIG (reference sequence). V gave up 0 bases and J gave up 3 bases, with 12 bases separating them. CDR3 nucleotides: TGTGCCTGGAGTGTAGGTTCCGGAATCTACGAGCAGTACTTC. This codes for CAWSVGSGIYEQYF.

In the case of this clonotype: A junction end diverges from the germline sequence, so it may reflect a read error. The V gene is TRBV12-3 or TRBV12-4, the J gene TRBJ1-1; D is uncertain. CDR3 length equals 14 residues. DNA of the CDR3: TGTGTCAGCACCTCCGGGCCTTTTGGCACTGAAGCTTTCTTT. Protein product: CVSTSGPFGTEAFF.

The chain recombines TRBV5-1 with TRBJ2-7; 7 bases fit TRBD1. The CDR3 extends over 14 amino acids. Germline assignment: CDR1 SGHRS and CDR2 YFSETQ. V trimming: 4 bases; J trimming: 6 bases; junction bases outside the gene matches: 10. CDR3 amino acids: CASSIHDRESEQYF. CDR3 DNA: TGCGCCAGCAGCATACACGACAGGGAGAGCGAGCAGTACTTC.

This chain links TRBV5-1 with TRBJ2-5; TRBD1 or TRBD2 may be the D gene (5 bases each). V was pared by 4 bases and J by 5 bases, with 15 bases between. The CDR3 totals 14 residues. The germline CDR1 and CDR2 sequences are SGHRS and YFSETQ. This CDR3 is CASSVGRPVETQYF. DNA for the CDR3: TGCGCCAGCAGCGTGGGACGCCCCGTTGAGACCCAGTACTTC.

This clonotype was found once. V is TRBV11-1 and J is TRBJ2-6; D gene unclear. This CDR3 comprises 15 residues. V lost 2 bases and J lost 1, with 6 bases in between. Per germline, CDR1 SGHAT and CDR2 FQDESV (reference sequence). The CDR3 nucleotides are TGTGCCAGCAGCTTATTTAAATCTGGGGCCAACGTCCTGACTTTC. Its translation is CASSLFKSGANVLTF. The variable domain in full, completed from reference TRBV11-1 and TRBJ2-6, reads EAEVAQSPRYKITEKSQAVAFWCDPISGHATLYWYRQILGQGPELLVQFQDESVVDDSQLPKDRFSAERLKGVDSTLKIQPAELGDSAMYLCASSLFKSGANVLTFGAGSRLTVL.

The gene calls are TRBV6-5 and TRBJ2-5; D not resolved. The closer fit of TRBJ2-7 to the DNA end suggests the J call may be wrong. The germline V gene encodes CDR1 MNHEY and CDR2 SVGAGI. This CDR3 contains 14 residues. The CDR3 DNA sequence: TGTGCCAGCAGTTACTCGTCCGACGCCTACGAGCAGTACTTC. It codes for CASSYSSDAYEQYF.

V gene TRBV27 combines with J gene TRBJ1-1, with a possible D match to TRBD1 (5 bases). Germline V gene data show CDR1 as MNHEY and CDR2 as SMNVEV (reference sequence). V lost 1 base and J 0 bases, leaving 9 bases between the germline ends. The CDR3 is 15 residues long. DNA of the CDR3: TGTGCCAGCAGTTTATTGACAGACTTGAACACTGAAGCTTTCTTT. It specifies CASSLLTDLNTEAFF.

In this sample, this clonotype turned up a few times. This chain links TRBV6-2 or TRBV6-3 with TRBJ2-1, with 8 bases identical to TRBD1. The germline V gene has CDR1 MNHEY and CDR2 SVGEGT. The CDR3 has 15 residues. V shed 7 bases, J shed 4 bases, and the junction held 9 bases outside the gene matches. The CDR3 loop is CASTSLGQGYNEQFF. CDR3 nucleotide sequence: TGTGCCAGCACCTCGTTAGGACAGGGATACAATGAGCAGTTCTTC.

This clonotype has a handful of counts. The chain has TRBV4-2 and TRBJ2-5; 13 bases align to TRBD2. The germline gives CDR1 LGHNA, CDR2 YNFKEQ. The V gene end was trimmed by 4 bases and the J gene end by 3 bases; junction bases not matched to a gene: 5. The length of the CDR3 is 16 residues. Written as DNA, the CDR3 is TGTGCCAGCAGCCCCACCGGACTAGCGGGAGAAGAGACCCAGTACTTC. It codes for CASSPTGLAGEETQYF.

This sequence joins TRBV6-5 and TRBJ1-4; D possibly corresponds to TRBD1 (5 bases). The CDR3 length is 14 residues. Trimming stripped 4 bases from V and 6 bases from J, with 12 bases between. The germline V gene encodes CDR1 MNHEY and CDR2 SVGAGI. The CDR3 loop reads CASSWGKGYEKLFF. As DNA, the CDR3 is TGTGCCAGCAGTTGGGGCAAGGGGTATGAAAAACTGTTTTTT.